Listed below are T cell receptor beta chains from one sample, sequenced in a study of shared clonotypes between healthy human individuals. TCRdb's table, derived via immunoSEQ multiplex PCR, lists solely in-frame clones and lacks some. The sample yields a few hundred thousand clones, approximately 96% seen once. Sequenced: memory CD8+ T cells sorted from blood. These TCRs come from a man in his thirties or forties in good health. CDR3s include the opening cysteine and the closing phenylalanine or tryptophan. Fields, in order: clone size, D gene, J gene, V gene, CDR3 DNA, CDR3 protein. A D gene is named only where the DNA matches it firmly. Some rows mark clone size as missing; the rest say once, few, many or name a class of expanded clone.

abundance: .
d_gene: .
j_gene: TRBJ2-2
v_gene: TRBV5-1
CDR3nt: TGCGCCAGCAGCGCCCACGGGAGAGGCCCGAGAGGTGGCACCGGGGAGCTGTTTTTT
CDR3aa: CASSAHGRGPRGGTGELFF

abundance: .
d_gene: TRBD2
j_gene: TRBJ2-7
v_gene: TRBV7-9
CDR3nt: TGTGCCAGCAGCAAGTCGGGACTAGATCTCTCCTACGAGCAGTACTTC
CDR3aa: CASSKSGLDLSYEQYF

abundance: .
d_gene: .
j_gene: TRBJ1-4
v_gene: TRBV10-3
CDR3nt: TGTGCCATCAGTGAGTCGAAGGGGGGCGCCCCTAAAAAACTGTTTTTT
CDR3aa: CAISESKGGAPKKLFF

abundance: .
d_gene: .
j_gene: TRBJ2-5
v_gene: TRBV4-1
CDR3nt: TGCGCCAGCAGTCTGGCGGACCAAGAGACCCAGTACTTC
CDR3aa: CASSLADQETQYF

abundance: .
d_gene: .
j_gene: TRBJ1-2
v_gene: TRBV28
CDR3nt: TGTGCCAGCAGTTTATTGGGCAGGGACTATGGCTACACCTTC
CDR3aa: CASSLLGRDYGYTF

abundance: .
d_gene: .
j_gene: TRBJ2-5
v_gene: TRBV20-1
CDR3nt: TGCAGTGCTAGGGCGGAGACCCAGTACTTC
CDR3aa: CSARAETQYF

abundance: once
d_gene: .
j_gene: TRBJ2-7
v_gene: TRBV28
CDR3nt: TGTGCCACCGCCCCCCATCTGTCTATCTCCTACGAGCAGTACTTC
CDR3aa: CATAPHLSISYEQYF

abundance: .
d_gene: TRBD2
j_gene: TRBJ2-1
v_gene: TRBV29-1
CDR3nt: TGCAGCGCAGCGCAAAGACTAGCCCATAACAATGAGCAGTTCTTC
CDR3aa: CSAAQRLAHNNEQFF

abundance: .
d_gene: .
j_gene: TRBJ2-1
v_gene: TRBV5-5
CDR3nt: TGTGCCAGCAGCTGGAGACTAGACATCAATGAGCAGTTCTTC
CDR3aa: CASSWRLDINEQFF

abundance: .
d_gene: .
j_gene: TRBJ2-3
v_gene: TRBV7-6
CDR3nt: TGTGCCAGCAGCTTATCGTGGTCCAGGGGTGGCGCAGATACGCAGTATTTT
CDR3aa: CASSLSWSRGGADTQYF

abundance: .
d_gene: .
j_gene: TRBJ2-1
v_gene: TRBV5-4
CDR3nt: TGTGCCAGCAGCTTTGTGGGGTACAATGAGCAGTTCTTC
CDR3aa: CASSFVGYNEQFF

abundance: .
d_gene: .
j_gene: TRBJ2-2
v_gene: TRBV4-2
CDR3nt: TGTGCCAGCAGCAAAGATCCAGGGTTCGGGGAGCTGTTTTTT
CDR3aa: CASSKDPGFGELFF

abundance: .
d_gene: TRBD2
j_gene: TRBJ2-1
v_gene: TRBV4-1
CDR3nt: TGCGCCAGCAGCCAAGATGTGGGACTAGCGGGGCACTCCTACAATGAGCAGTTCTTC
CDR3aa: CASSQDVGLAGHSYNEQFF

abundance: .
d_gene: TRBD2
j_gene: TRBJ2-7
v_gene: TRBV7-2
CDR3nt: TGTGCCAGCAGCCTAGGGACTAGCGGGAGGGCCGGGTCCTACGAGCAGTACTTC
CDR3aa: CASSLGTSGRAGSYEQYF

abundance: once
d_gene: .
j_gene: TRBJ2-1
v_gene: TRBV7-9
CDR3nt: TGTGCCAGCCGTCCCCAAGAAGTGAATGAGCAGTTCTTC
CDR3aa: CASRPQEVNEQFF

abundance: .
d_gene: TRBD1
j_gene: TRBJ1-2
v_gene: TRBV7-9
CDR3nt: TGTGCCAGCAGCGGACAGGGCTCTAACTATGGCTACACCTTC
CDR3aa: CASSGQGSNYGYTF

abundance: .
d_gene: TRBD1
j_gene: TRBJ1-1
v_gene: TRBV10-3
CDR3nt: TGTGCCATCAGTTCGGACAGGGAAGCTTTCTTT
CDR3aa: CAISSDREAFF

abundance: once
d_gene: TRBD1
j_gene: TRBJ2-5
v_gene: TRBV28
CDR3nt: TGTGCCAGCAGCGTCCTCTTCGGGACAGGGGAGCAGACCCAGTACTTC
CDR3aa: CASSVLFGTGEQTQYF

abundance: .
d_gene: .
j_gene: TRBJ2-2
v_gene: TRBV11-2
CDR3nt: TGTGCCAGCAGCTTAGGTCTAGGATGGAACACCGGGGAGCTGTTTTTT
CDR3aa: CASSLGLGWNTGELFF

abundance: .
d_gene: .
j_gene: TRBJ2-7
v_gene: TRBV6-1
CDR3nt: TGTGCCAGCAGCCCCGACTACGAGCAGTACTTC
CDR3aa: CASSPDYEQYF

abundance: .
d_gene: TRBD2
j_gene: TRBJ2-2
v_gene: TRBV11-2
CDR3nt: TGTGCCAGCAGCCCGAGGATAATCTCGACTAGCGAGTACACCGGGGAGCTGTTTTTT
CDR3aa: CASSPRIISTSEYTGELFF

abundance: .
d_gene: .
j_gene: TRBJ1-5
v_gene: TRBV27
CDR3nt: TGTGCCAGCAGTCTCCACAGGGAGGGGCAGCCCCAGCATTTT
CDR3aa: CASSLHREGQPQHF

abundance: .
d_gene: TRBD1
j_gene: TRBJ2-7
v_gene: TRBV29-1
CDR3nt: TGCAGCGTGACAGGGGGCTACGAGCAGTACTTC
CDR3aa: CSVTGGYEQYF

abundance: .
d_gene: TRBD1
j_gene: TRBJ2-5
v_gene: TRBV27
CDR3nt: TGTGCCAGCCGAGGGACAGGGAAGGGGACCCAGTACTTC
CDR3aa: CASRGTGKGTQYF

abundance: .
d_gene: .
j_gene: TRBJ2-1
v_gene: TRBV14
CDR3nt: TGTGCCAGCAGTAAGGCTGGGGTGACCTACAATGAGCAGTTCTTC
CDR3aa: CASSKAGVTYNEQFF

abundance: .
d_gene: .
j_gene: TRBJ2-2
v_gene: TRBV2
CDR3nt: TGTGCCAGCCTAAGGAGGGCGGGAACCGGGGAGCTGTTTTTT
CDR3aa: CASLRRAGTGELFF

abundance: .
d_gene: .
j_gene: TRBJ2-1
v_gene: TRBV9
CDR3nt: TGTGCCAGCAGCGTAGACGAAGTACGCGGTGAGCAGTTCTTC
CDR3aa: CASSVDEVRGEQFF

abundance: .
d_gene: .
j_gene: TRBJ2-7
v_gene: TRBV4-1
CDR3nt: TGCGCCAGCAGCCAAAGGTGGGGATTTGCCTACGAGCAGTACTTC
CDR3aa: CASSQRWGFAYEQYF

abundance: .
d_gene: .
j_gene: TRBJ2-7
v_gene: TRBV7-8
CDR3nt: TGTGCCAGCAGCTTAGCAACAGATTACTACGAGCAGTACTTC
CDR3aa: CASSLATDYYEQYF

abundance: .
d_gene: TRBD1
j_gene: TRBJ1-4
v_gene: TRBV10-3
CDR3nt: TGTGCCATCAGTTTTCGAGGACGGGACAGGTCTTTT
CDR3aa: CAISFRGRDRSF

abundance: .
d_gene: .
j_gene: TRBJ2-7
v_gene: TRBV4-2
CDR3nt: TGTGCCAGCAGCCACTTGATCGGCGGGTCCTTCGGGGAGCAGTACTTC
CDR3aa: CASSHLIGGSFGEQYF

abundance: .
d_gene: .
j_gene: TRBJ1-2
v_gene: TRBV9
CDR3nt: TGTGCCAGCAGCGTAGAGGACTATGGCTACACCTTC
CDR3aa: CASSVEDYGYTF

abundance: once
d_gene: TRBD1
j_gene: TRBJ2-7
v_gene: TRBV29-1
CDR3nt: TGCAGCGTTGTTAGGACAGGGGGCTACGAGCAGTACTTC
CDR3aa: CSVVRTGGYEQYF

abundance: .
d_gene: .
j_gene: TRBJ2-7
v_gene: TRBV28
CDR3nt: TGTGCCAGCAGTTCTACAGGGCGCTCCTACGAGCAGTACTTC
CDR3aa: CASSSTGRSYEQYF

abundance: .
d_gene: TRBD2
j_gene: TRBJ2-5
v_gene: TRBV5-1
CDR3nt: TGCGCCAGCAGCTTGATGGCTAGCGGGGGTCAAGAGACCCAGTACTTC
CDR3aa: CASSLMASGGQETQYF

abundance: .
d_gene: TRBD2
j_gene: TRBJ2-3
v_gene: TRBV5-4
CDR3nt: TGTGCCAGCAGCCGGACTAGCGGGAGTCCAGATACGCAGTATTTT
CDR3aa: CASSRTSGSPDTQYF

abundance: .
d_gene: TRBD1
j_gene: TRBJ1-2
v_gene: TRBV7-2
CDR3nt: TGTGCCAGCAGCTCAGAGGGCAGGGGGAACGGCTACACCTTC
CDR3aa: CASSSEGRGNGYTF